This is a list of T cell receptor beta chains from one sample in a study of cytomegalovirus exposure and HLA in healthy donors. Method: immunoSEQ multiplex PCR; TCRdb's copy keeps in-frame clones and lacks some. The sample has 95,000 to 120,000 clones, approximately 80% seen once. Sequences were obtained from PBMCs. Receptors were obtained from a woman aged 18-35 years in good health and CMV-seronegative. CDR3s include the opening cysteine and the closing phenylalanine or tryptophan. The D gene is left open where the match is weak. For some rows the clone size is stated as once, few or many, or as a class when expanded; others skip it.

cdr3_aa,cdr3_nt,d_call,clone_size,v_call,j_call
CASSQTGQETQYF,TGTGCCAGCTCACAGACAGGCCAAGAGACCCAGTACTTC,.,.,TRBV18,TRBJ2-5
CASSPSRFGEQFF,TGTGCCAGCAGTCCCTCTAGGTTTGGCGAGCAGTTCTTC,.,.,TRBV6-1,TRBJ2-1
CATSPTVQGALGELFF,TGTGCCACCAGCCCTACTGTTCAGGGGGCGCTTGGGGAGCTGTTTTTT,TRBD1,.,TRBV15,TRBJ2-2
CASSLRHSNQPQHF,TGTGCCAGCAGTTTGCGACACTCTAATCAGCCCCAGCATTTT,.,.,TRBV28,TRBJ1-5
CASRDTGNTIYF,TGCGCCAGCCGGGACACTGGAAACACCATATATTTT,.,.,TRBV4-3,TRBJ1-3
CASSLETFTDRPNTEAFF,TGTGCCAGCAGCTTGGAAACCTTTACGGACAGACCGAACACTGAAGCTTTCTTT,.,.,TRBV5-4,TRBJ1-1
CAIQRPGDTQYF,TGTGCCATACAAAGGCCGGGGGATACGCAGTATTTT,.,once,TRBV19,TRBJ2-3
CASSTGSGTGELFF,TGTGCCAGCAGCACGGGGTCTGGTACCGGGGAGCTGTTTTTT,.,.,TRBV11-2,TRBJ2-2
CASSLSGQGFYGYTF,TGTGCCAGCAGCTTGTCAGGACAGGGGTTTTATGGCTACACCTTC,TRBD1,once,TRBV7-9,TRBJ1-2
CASSQITGLNTEAFF,TGTGCCAGCAGCCAAATCACCGGACTTAACACTGAAGCTTTCTTT,.,few,TRBV14,TRBJ1-1
CASSETRNRNYGYTF,TGTGCCAGCAGTGAAACGAGGAACCGGAACTATGGCTACACCTTC,.,.,TRBV6-1,TRBJ1-2
CASSKQGGTEAFF,TGTGCCAGTAGTAAGCAGGGGGGCACTGAAGCTTTCTTT,TRBD1,.,TRBV19,TRBJ1-1
CASSFGTGGRGTEAFF,TGTGCCAGCAGTTTCGGGACAGGGGGCCGGGGCACTGAAGCTTTCTTT,TRBD1,.,TRBV7-9,TRBJ1-1
CASSSGFDTDTQYF,TGTGCCAGCAGCTCGGGATTCGACACAGATACGCAGTATTTT,.,.,TRBV7-9,TRBJ2-3
CASSIGRGNTEAFF,TGTGCCAGTAGTATAGGAAGGGGGAACACTGAAGCTTTCTTT,.,.,TRBV19,TRBJ1-1
CASRQADTQYF,TGTGCCAGCAGACAAGCAGATACGCAGTATTTT,.,.,TRBV28,TRBJ2-3
CAWSGGRELETQYF,TGTGCCTGGAGTGGTGGTCGCGAGCTGGAGACCCAGTACTTC,.,.,TRBV30,TRBJ2-5
CASKSDSRNSPLHF,TGTGCCAGTAAATCAGACAGCCGGAATTCACCCCTCCACTTT,.,.,TRBV19,TRBJ1-6
CASSFGSSGSTDTQYF,TGTGCCAGCAGCTTTGGTAGTAGCGGGAGCACAGATACGCAGTATTTT,TRBD2,.,TRBV5-4,TRBJ2-3
CASSPGLAVRNEQFF,TGCGCCAGCAGCCCGGGACTAGCGGTCCGCAATGAGCAGTTCTTC,TRBD2,.,TRBV10-2,TRBJ2-1
CASSQAMGDTQYF,TGTGCCAGCAGCCAAGCTATGGGCGATACGCAGTATTTT,.,.,TRBV4-2,TRBJ2-3
CASSLEGVSSYNEQFF,TGTGCCAGCAGCTTAGAAGGGGTTAGCTCCTACAATGAGCAGTTCTTC,.,few,TRBV11-2,TRBJ2-1
CASSLTGQPNQPQHF,TGTGCCAGCAGCTTGACCGGACAGCCCAATCAGCCCCAGCATTTT,.,.,TRBV5-6,TRBJ1-5
CASSLTGNTEAFF,TGTGCCAGCAGCCTAACGGGGAACACTGAAGCTTTCTTT,.,.,TRBV7-2,TRBJ1-1
CAISEWGQTNTEAFF,TGTGCCATCAGTGAATGGGGGCAGACAAACACTGAAGCTTTCTTT,.,.,TRBV10-3,TRBJ1-1
CASSQDNRGHPEAFF,TGCGCCAGCAGCCAAGATAACAGGGGCCACCCTGAAGCTTTCTTT,TRBD1,.,TRBV4-1,TRBJ1-1
CASSVRGGRAGELFF,TGTGCCAGCAGCGTAAGGGGGGGTCGGGCCGGGGAGCTGTTTTTT,.,.,TRBV9,TRBJ2-2